This TCR beta chain comes out of a study of OX40 agonist ivuxolimab in advanced cancers. Study as a whole: Each dose-escalation patient presented with hepatocellular carcinoma, melanoma, renal cell or head and neck cancer.

The data were produced by immunoSEQ multiplex PCR, yet TCRdb's version contains in-frame clones alone and is incomplete. Of tens of thousands of clones listed, roughly 84% were seen once; the top ten hold approximately 0.25%. Sample: CD4+ or CD8+ T cells sorted from blood, taken in a trial of the OX40 agonist ivuxolimab. The receptor was derived from an adult with an advanced solid tumor such as melanoma, head and neck, liver or kidney cancer.

CDR3 nucleotides: TGTGCCAGTGGGAGGGGATGGAATGAAAAACTGTTTTTT. Translation: CASGRGWNEKLFF. J is TRBJ1-4 and V is TRBV19, with a tentative D call TRBD1 (5 bases). Germline CDR1 LNHDA, CDR2 SQIVND (reference sequence). V lost 8 bases, J lost 5 bases, and 12 bases lay in between. CDR3 length equals 13 residues.